This T cell receptor (beta chain) came from a study of Ad26.COV2.S vaccination and SARS-CoV-2 variants. Study information: The COV1001 Ad26.COV2.S trial arm included the donor.

Study results and caveats: Recipients of vaccine and of placebo showed similar breadth of their non-spike TCR repertoires. Among vaccine recipients, spike-specific TCR breadth exceeded that of placebo recipients.

The CDR3 contains 13 residues. Per the germline V gene, CDR1 is LNHDA and CDR2 is SQIVND (reference sequence). Sequencing used immunoSEQ multiplex PCR; TCRdb keeps in-frame clones, though not all of them. The data contain about 680,000 clones, more than 80% of them seen just once; the ten biggest clones take up 1.5%. As for this clone: Its antigen is unidentified. The junction does not match germline at one end; this may be a read error.

Treatment meaning: roughly 19 received Ad26.COV2.S at low or high dose, single or two shots; a few received placebo; per-sample allocation not given. Sample collection was performed on day 63 after the first vaccine or placebo injection. This sequence joins TRBV19 and TRBJ2-5, with a weak D call TRBD1 (6 bases). The receptor was derived from a person between 18 and 60 years old who received the Ad26.COV2.S COVID-19 vaccine or a placebo. The specimen comprised peripheral blood, sampled in a trial of Ad26.COV2.S vaccine versus placebo. CDR3 region: CASSTRTATIPDF. The CDR3 region has the DNA TGTGCCAGTAGTACCAGGACAGCCACAATCCCGGACTTC.